This T cell receptor beta chain derives from a study of cytomegalovirus exposure and HLA in healthy donors. This CDR3 contains 15 residues. Trimming took 3 bases from V and 5 from J; bases not matched to a gene: 8. In germline, CDR1 is KGHSH, CDR2 LQKENI. PCR was performed using 60 Vbeta and 13 Jbeta primers. Sequencing used immunoSEQ multiplex PCR; TCRdb keeps in-frame clones, though not all of them. The data hold about 120,000 clones, with approximately 80% observed a single time. The receptor was derived from a female donor in good health and CMV-seropositive. The sample comprised PBMCs. This rearrangement joins TRBV18 to TRBJ2-7, with 9 bases lining up with TRBD1. CDR3 sequence reads: CASSPYGTGNDEQYF. The CDR3 DNA sequence: TGTGCCAGCTCACCCTACGGGACAGGGAACGACGAGCAGTACTTC. The full variable domain, in which reference TRBV18 and TRBJ2-7 provide the parts outside the CDR3, is NAGVMQNPRHLVRRRGQEARLRCSPMKGHSHVYWYRQLPEEGLKFMVYLQKENIIDESGMPKERFSAEFPKEGPSILRIQQVVRGDSAAYFCASSPYGTGNDEQYFGPGTRLTVT.